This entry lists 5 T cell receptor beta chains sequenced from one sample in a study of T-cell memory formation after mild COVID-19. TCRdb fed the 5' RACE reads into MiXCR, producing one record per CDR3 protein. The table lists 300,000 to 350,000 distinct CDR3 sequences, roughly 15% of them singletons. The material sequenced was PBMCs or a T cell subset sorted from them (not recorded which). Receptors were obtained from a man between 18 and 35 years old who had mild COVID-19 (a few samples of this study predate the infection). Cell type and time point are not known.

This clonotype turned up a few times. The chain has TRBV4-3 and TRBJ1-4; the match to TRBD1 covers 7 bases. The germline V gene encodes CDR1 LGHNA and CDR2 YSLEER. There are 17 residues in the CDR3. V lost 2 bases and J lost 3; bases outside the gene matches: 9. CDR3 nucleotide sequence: TGCGCCAGCAGCCAATTCGACAGGGCTATTGCTAATGAAAAACTGTTTTTT. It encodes CASSQFDRAIANEKLFF.

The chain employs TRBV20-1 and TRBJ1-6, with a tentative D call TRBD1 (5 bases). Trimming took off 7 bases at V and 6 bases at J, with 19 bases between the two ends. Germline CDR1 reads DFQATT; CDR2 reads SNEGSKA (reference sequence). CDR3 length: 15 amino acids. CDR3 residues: CSGIDSGTVNSPLHF. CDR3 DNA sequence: TGCAGTGGGATCGACAGCGGAACTGTTAATTCACCCCTCCACTTT.

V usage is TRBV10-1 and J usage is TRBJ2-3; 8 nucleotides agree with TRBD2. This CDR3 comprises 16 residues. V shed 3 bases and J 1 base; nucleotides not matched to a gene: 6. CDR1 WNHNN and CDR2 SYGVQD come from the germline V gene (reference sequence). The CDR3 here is CASSDTAGVRTDTQYF. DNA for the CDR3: TGCGCCAGCAGTGATACAGCGGGGGTCCGCACAGATACGCAGTATTTT.

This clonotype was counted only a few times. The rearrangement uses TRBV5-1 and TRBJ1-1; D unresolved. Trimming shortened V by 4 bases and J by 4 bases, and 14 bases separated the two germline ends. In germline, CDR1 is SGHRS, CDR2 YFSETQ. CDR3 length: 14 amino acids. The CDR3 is CASSAGLMITEAFF. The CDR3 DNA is TGCGCCAGCAGCGCAGGACTGATGATCACTGAAGCTTTCTTT. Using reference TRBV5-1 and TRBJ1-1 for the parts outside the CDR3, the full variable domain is KAGVTQTPRYLIKTRGQQVTLSCSPISGHRSVSWYQQTPGQGLQFLFEYFSETQRNKGNFPGRFSGRQFSNSRSEMNVSTLELGDSALYLCASSAGLMITEAFFGQGTRLTVV.

The CDR3 sequence: CASSFPVRGSTNEKLFF. In DNA, the CDR3 is TGTGCCAGCAGTTTTCCCGTCAGGGGATCAACTAATGAAAAACTGTTTTTT. The chain recombines TRBV6-6 with TRBJ1-4; a weak D match, TRBD1 (6 bases). The CDR3 consists of 17 residues. V was shortened by 4 bases and J by 0 bases, with 15 bases between the two germline ends. In germline, CDR1 is MNHNY, CDR2 SVGAGI (reference sequence).